The 6 T cell receptor beta chains presented below share a single source sample, sequenced in a study of blood T cells in healthy people across ages. A second PCR of roughly 7 to 11 cycles used a sample-barcoded 5' primer and a J-beta primer mix. One entry per CDR3 protein, called by TCRdb with MiXCR from the 5' RACE reads. The sample lists about 750,000 distinct CDR3 sequences; 53% were seen once. The sequenced sample consisted of blood. Receptor source: a man at least 80 years old in good health.

V and J are TRBV20-1 and TRBJ2-7; D not certain. The CDR3 is 14 residues long. V was shortened by 2 bases and J by 2 bases, with 13 bases between the two germline ends. The germline CDR1 and CDR2 sequences are DFQATT and SNEGSKA (reference sequence). The CDR3 region is CSARRPHGAYEQYF. The CDR3 coding sequence is TGCAGTGCTAGAAGACCCCATGGCGCCTACGAGCAGTACTTC.

This clonotype was recorded many times. V gene TRBV7-2 combines with J gene TRBJ2-6; TRBD1 matches at 10 bases. V shed 7 bases, J shed 0 bases, and the junction held 6 bases outside the gene matches. Germline V lookup: CDR1 SGHTA, CDR2 FQGNSA. The CDR3 is made up of 17 amino acids. DNA of the CDR3: TGTGCCAGCACCTGGGGACAGGGGTTCTCTGGGGCCAACGTCCTGACTTTC. It yields the protein CASTWGQGFSGANVLTF.

This clonotype was counted only a few times. The rearrangement uses TRBV4-1 and TRBJ2-1; 16 bases are a match to TRBD2. Looked up from germline, CDR1 is MGHRA and CDR2 is YSYEKL. This CDR3 contains 19 residues. Unmatched junction bases numbered 9, after V lost 5 bases and J lost 2 bases. The CDR3 loop reads CASSFQGLAGGPPYNEQFF. CDR3 DNA: TGCGCCAGCAGCTTCCAGGGACTAGCGGGAGGGCCCCCCTACAATGAGCAGTTCTTC.

The genes are TRBV5-1 and TRBJ2-1; D might be TRBD1 or TRBD2, each matching 5 bases. Trimming removed 4 bases at V and 3 bases at J, with 17 bases between. From germline, CDR1 is SGHRS and CDR2 YFSETQ. The CDR3 is made up of 16 amino acids. In DNA, the CDR3 is TGCGCCAGCAGCGATACTTCGGGACCCTTCTACAATGAGCAGTTCTTC. Its protein product is CASSDTSGPFYNEQFF.

This clonotype was counted only a few times. As DNA, the CDR3 is TGTGCCAGCAGCAGCTCGTCTTATGGCTACACCTTC. Its protein is CASSSSSYGYTF. The J gene is TRBJ1-2, the V gene TRBV3-1; unclear D gene. The CDR3 length is 12 residues. With 5 bases removed from V and 5 bases from J, the gap between germline ends came to 9 bases. Germline V gene sequence: CDR1 LGHDT, CDR2 YNNKEL (reference sequence). Full variable domain (remainder filled in from reference TRBV3-1 and TRBJ1-2): DTAVSQTPKYLVTQMGNDKSIKCEQNLGHDTMYWYKQDSKKFLKIMFSYNNKELIINETVPNRFSPKSPDKAHLNLHINSLELGDSAVYFCASSSSSYGYTFGSGTRLTVV.

The chain combines TRBV18 with TRBJ1-2; D gene ambiguous. This CDR3 has 12 residues. The germline gives CDR1 KGHSH, CDR2 LQKENI. Trimming left V 1 base short and J 4 bases short, with 4 bases between. The CDR3 region is CASSPLAYGYTF. As DNA, the CDR3 is TGTGCCAGCTCACCACTGGCCTATGGCTACACCTTC.